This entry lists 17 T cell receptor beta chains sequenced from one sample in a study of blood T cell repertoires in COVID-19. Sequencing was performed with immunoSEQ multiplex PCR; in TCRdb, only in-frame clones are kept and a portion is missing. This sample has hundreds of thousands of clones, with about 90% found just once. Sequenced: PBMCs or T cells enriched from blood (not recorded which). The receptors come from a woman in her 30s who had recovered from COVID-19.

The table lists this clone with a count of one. CDR3 region: CASSENTWTGDGEKLFF. The CDR3 region has the DNA TGTGCCAGCAGTGAAAATACGTGGACAGGGGACGGTGAAAAACTGTTTTTT. The chain recombines TRBV25-1 with TRBJ1-4, with TRBD1 matching 9 bases. The V gene end was trimmed by 2 bases and the J gene end by 7 bases; junction bases not matched to a gene: 11. The CDR3 totals 17 residues. Germline lookup yields CDR1 MGHDK and CDR2 SYGVNS.

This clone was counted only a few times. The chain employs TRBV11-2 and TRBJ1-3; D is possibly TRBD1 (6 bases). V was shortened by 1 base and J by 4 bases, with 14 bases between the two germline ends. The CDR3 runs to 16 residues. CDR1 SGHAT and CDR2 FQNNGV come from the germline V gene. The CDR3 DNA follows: TGTGCCAGCAGCTTAGTTATGGGGGCATTCGGAAACACCATATATTTT. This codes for CASSLVMGAFGNTIYF. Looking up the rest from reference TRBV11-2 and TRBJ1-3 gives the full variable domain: EAGVAQSPRYKIIEKRQSVAFWCNPISGHATLYWYQQILGQGPKLLIQFQNNGVVDDSQLPKDRFSAERLKGVDSTLKIQPAKLEDSAVYLCASSLVMGAFGNTIYFGEGSWLTVV.

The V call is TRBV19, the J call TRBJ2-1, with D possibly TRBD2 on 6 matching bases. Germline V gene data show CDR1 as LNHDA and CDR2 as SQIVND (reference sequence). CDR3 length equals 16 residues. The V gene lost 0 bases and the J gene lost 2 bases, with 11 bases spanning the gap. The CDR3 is CASSIEGGNTYNEQFF. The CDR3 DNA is TGTGCCAGTAGTATAGAAGGCGGGAACACCTACAATGAGCAGTTCTTC. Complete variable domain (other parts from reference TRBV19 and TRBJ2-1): DGGITQSPKYLFRKEGQNVTLSCEQNLNHDAMYWYRQDPGQGLRLIYYSQIVNDFQKGDIAEGYSVSREKKESFPLTVTSAQKNPTAFYLCASSIEGGNTYNEQFFGPGTRLTVL.

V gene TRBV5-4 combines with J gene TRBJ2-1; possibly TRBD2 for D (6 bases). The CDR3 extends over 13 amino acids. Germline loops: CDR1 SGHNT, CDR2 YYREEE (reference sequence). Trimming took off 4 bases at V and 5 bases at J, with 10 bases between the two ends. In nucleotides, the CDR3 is TGTGCCAGCAGCCCTCCGGGGGACAATGAGCAGTTCTTC. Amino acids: CASSPPGDNEQFF.

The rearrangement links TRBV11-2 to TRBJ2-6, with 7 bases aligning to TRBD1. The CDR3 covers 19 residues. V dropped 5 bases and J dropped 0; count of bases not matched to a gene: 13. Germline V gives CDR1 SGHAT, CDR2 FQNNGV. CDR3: CASSMPTGHLTSGANVLTF. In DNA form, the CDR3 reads TGTGCCAGCAGCATGCCGACAGGGCACCTAACCTCTGGGGCCAACGTCCTGACTTTC. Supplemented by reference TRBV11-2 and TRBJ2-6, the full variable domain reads EAGVAQSPRYKIIEKRQSVAFWCNPISGHATLYWYQQILGQGPKLLIQFQNNGVVDDSQLPKDRFSAERLKGVDSTLKIQPAKLEDSAVYLCASSMPTGHLTSGANVLTFGAGSRLTVL.

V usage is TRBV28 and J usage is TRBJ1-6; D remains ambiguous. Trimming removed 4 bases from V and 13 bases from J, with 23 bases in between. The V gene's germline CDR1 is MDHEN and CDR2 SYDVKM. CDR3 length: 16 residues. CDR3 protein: CASSSAFLETLGPLHF. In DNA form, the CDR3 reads TGTGCCAGCAGTTCCGCCTTTTTGGAGACCCTCGGGCCCCTCCACTTT.

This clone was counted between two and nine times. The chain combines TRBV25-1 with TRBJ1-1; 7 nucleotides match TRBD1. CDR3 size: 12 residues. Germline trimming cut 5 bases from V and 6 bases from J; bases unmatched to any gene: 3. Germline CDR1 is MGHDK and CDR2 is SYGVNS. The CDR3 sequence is CASSTGVAEAFF. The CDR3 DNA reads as TGTGCCAGCAGTACAGGGGTAGCTGAAGCTTTCTTT.

The CDR3 spells CATRYSNTGELFF. The CDR3 coding sequence is TGTGCCACCAGATACTCGAACACCGGGGAGCTGTTTTTT. V usage is TRBV24-1 and J usage is TRBJ2-2; D remains unclear. This CDR3 contains 13 residues. With 7 bases removed from V and 0 bases from J, the gap between germline ends came to 5 bases. The germline V gene encodes CDR1 KGHDR and CDR2 SFDVKD.

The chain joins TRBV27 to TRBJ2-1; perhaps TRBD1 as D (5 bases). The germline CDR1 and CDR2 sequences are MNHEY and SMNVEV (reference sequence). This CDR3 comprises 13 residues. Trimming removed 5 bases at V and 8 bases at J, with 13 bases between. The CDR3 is CASSPQMTDEQFF. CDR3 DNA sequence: TGTGCCAGCAGTCCCCAGATGACAGATGAGCAGTTCTTC.

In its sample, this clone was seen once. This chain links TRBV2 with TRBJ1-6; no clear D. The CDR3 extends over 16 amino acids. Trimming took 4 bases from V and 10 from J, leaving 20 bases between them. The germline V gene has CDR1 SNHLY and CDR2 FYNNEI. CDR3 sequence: CASSALRSEGASPLHF. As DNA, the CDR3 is TGTGCCAGCAGTGCCCTACGATCGGAGGGAGCCTCACCCCTCCACTTT. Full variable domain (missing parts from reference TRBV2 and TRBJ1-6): EPEVTQTPSHQVTQMGQEVILRCVPISNHLYFYWYRQILGQKVEFLVSFYNNEISEKSEIFDDQFSVERPDGSNFTLKIRSTKLEDSAMYFCASSALRSEGASPLHFGNGTRLTVT.

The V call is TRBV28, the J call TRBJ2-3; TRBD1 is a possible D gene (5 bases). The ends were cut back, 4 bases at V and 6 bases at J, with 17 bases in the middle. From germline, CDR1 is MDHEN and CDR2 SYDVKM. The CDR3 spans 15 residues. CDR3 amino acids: CASSSNQGLSDTQYF. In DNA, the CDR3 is TGTGCCAGCAGTTCGAATCAGGGCCTCTCTGATACGCAGTATTTT.

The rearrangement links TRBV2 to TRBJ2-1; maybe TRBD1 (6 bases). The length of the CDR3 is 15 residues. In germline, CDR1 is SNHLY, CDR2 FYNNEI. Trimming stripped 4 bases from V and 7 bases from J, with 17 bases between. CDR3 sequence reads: CASSGGRGLLNEQFF. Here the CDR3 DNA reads TGTGCCAGCAGTGGGGGCAGGGGTTTGCTAAATGAGCAGTTCTTC.

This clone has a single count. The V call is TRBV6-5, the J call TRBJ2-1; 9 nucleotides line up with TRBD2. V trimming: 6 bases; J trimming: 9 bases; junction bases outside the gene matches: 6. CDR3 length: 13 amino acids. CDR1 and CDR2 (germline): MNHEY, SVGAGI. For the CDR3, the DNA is TGTGCCAGCAGCCCCCGACTAGCGGTTGAGCAGTTCTTC. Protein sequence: CASSPRLAVEQFF.

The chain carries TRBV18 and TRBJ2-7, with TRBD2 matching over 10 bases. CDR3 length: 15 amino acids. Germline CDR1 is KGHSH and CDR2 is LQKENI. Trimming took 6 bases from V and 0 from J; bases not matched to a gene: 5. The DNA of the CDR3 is TGTGCCAGCTCTCCCGGGACTAGCGCCTCCTACGAGCAGTACTTC. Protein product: CASSPGTSASYEQYF.

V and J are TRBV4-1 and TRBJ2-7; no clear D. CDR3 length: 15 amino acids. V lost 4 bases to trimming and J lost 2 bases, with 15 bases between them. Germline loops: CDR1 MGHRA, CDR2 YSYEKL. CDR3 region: CASSRINRETYEQYF. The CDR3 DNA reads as TGCGCCAGCAGCCGGATTAACAGAGAAACCTACGAGCAGTACTTC.

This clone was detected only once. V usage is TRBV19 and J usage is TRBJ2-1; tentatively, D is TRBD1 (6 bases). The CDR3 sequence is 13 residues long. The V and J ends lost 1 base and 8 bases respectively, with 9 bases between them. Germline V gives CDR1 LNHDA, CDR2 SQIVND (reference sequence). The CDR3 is CASSIVQGDEQFF. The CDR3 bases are TGTGCCAGTAGTATAGTACAGGGTGATGAGCAGTTCTTC.

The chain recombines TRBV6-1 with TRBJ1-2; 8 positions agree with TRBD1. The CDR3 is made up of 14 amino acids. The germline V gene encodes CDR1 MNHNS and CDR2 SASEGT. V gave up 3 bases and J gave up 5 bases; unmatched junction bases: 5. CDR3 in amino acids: CASSDRGLGYGYTF. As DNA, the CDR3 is TGTGCCAGCAGTGACAGGGGGCTAGGGTATGGCTACACCTTC.